This T cell receptor beta chain was sequenced for a study of cytomegalovirus exposure and HLA in healthy donors. Findings and caveats of the study: Serostatus for CMV was the only available immune exposure information.

Germline values: CDR1 SGDLS, CDR2 YYNGEE. This CDR3 spans 15 amino acids. Trimming removed 5 bases from V and 0 bases from J, with 12 bases in between. This clone was detected only once. Its specificity is not known. PCR used 60 Vbeta primers and 13 Jbeta primers. This table comes from immunoSEQ multiplex PCR, and its TCRdb copy is limited to in-frame clones, with some not included. Counted here are around 150,000 clones, more than 70% occurring once; the ten biggest clones make up around 3%. V gene TRBV9 combines with J gene TRBJ2-1; D possibly corresponds to TRBD2 (5 bases). The sample comprised PBMCs. The clonotype was recovered from a male donor in good health and CMV-seronegative. CDR3 sequence: CASRGGESSYNEQFF. CDR3 in DNA: TGTGCCAGCAGAGGTGGGGAGAGCTCCTACAATGAGCAGTTCTTC.